This T cell receptor (beta chain) emerged from a study of T cells in Graves' hyperthyroidism and ophthalmopathy. Amplified TCR beta CDR3 regions came from RNA transcripts. Initially, a first-round RT-PCR of the TCR CDR3 employed the HTBI primer set. One entry per CDR3 protein results from TCRdb running MiXCR on the multiplex PCR reads. The table has about 610,000 distinct CDR3 sequences, roughly 15% seen once. General study findings and limits: In simple terms, a model built on 13 V-J features told ophthalmopathy apart from stable hyperthyroidism. Most thyroid clonotypes with frequency above 0.001 were detected in blood.

Germline V gene data show CDR1 as LGHNA and CDR2 as YNFKEQ. With 0 bases removed from V and 2 bases from J, the gap between germline ends came to 9 bases. CDR3 length equals 15 residues. This clonotype was recorded a few times. What it binds is unknown. The sample was blood. The chain links TRBV4-2 to TRBJ2-3; TRBD2 is a possible D gene (7 bases). This TCR came from a middle-aged woman with Graves' ophthalmopathy. CDR3 protein: CASSQEGGHTDTQYF. DNA of the CDR3: TGTGCCAGCAGCCAAGAGGGGGGGCACACAGATACGCAGTATTTT.